The 17 T cell receptor beta chains reported below all come from one sample, sequenced in a study of shared clonotypes between healthy human individuals (dated by TCRdb to 2020 to 2022). Library construction relied on the immunoSEQ multiplex PCR assay. TCRdb carries this immuneACCESS record with in-frame sequences only. Its versions omit some clonotypes, under half of them owing to an unresolved V gene in the studies checked, with the rest unexplained. The table for this sample lists under 1,900,000 clones; approximately 98.5% of them were counted only once. Together, the top ten hold 0.36% of the sample. Material for sequencing was naive CD4+ T cells sorted from blood. The sample's cell subset or site label, in plain terms: CD45RA+ positively selected. Every receptor here comes from a man aged 30 to 45 in good health.

The chain is built from TRBV9 and TRBJ2-3, with D possibly being TRBD1 (5 bases). The V end was cut by 4 bases, the J end by 2 bases, with 17 bases between. Germline loops: CDR1 SGDLS, CDR2 YYNGEE. CDR3 length: 16 residues. The CDR3 loop reads CASSLEARAHTDTQYF. In DNA form, the CDR3 reads TGTGCCAGCAGCCTAGAGGCCAGGGCCCACACAGATACGCAGTATTTT.

The chain combines TRBV5-1 with TRBJ1-3; D is unclear. CDR3 length equals 15 residues. CDR1 and CDR2 (germline): SGHRS, YFSETQ. The V end lost 1 base, the J end lost 0 bases, and 8 bases lay between the germline ends. CDR3 in DNA: TGCGCCAGCAGCTTGACTGCAGGCTCTGGAAACACCATATATTTT. Translating it yields CASSLTAGSGNTIYF. Using reference TRBV5-1 and TRBJ1-3 for the parts outside the CDR3, the full variable domain is KAGVTQTPRYLIKTRGQQVTLSCSPISGHRSVSWYQQTPGQGLQFLFEYFSETQRNKGNFPGRFSGRQFSNSRSEMNVSTLELGDSALYLCASSLTAGSGNTIYFGEGSWLTVV.

The CDR3 bases are TGTGCCAGCAGCTTAGGACCGACTAGCTCAAACTCCAATGAGCAGTTCTTC. Its protein product is CASSLGPTSSNSNEQFF. The genes are TRBV7-9 and TRBJ2-1; 7 bases line up with TRBD2. In germline, CDR1 is SEHNR, CDR2 FQNEAQ (reference sequence). V was pared by 1 base and J by 6 bases, with 12 bases of the junction left unmatched. The CDR3 is 17 residues long.

The V and J genes are TRBV10-2 and TRBJ2-7; 12 bases map to TRBD2. CDR1 is WSHSY, CDR2 SAAADI, per germline. V lost 5 bases and J lost 3; bases outside the gene matches: 5. The CDR3 consists of 15 residues. CDR3 nucleotides: TGCGCCAGCAGTCGACTAGCGGGAGAGATCTACGAGCAGTACTTC. Protein: CASSRLAGEIYEQYF.

V gene TRBV13 combines with J gene TRBJ2-3; 9 bases fit TRBD1. Per germline, CDR1 PRHDT and CDR2 FYEKMQ (reference sequence). V lost 4 bases to trimming and J lost 3 bases; unmatched junction nucleotides: 5. The CDR3 is made up of 15 amino acids. In DNA, the CDR3 is TGTGCCAGCAGCTCGGGACAGGGTGGGACAGATACGCAGTATTTT. Translating it yields CASSSGQGGTDTQYF.

The J gene is TRBJ2-7, the V gene TRBV5-1; no clear D. CDR3 length: 14 residues. Germline CDR1 is SGHRS and CDR2 is YFSETQ. V was pared by 4 bases and J by 0 bases, with 11 bases between. The CDR3 nucleotides read TGCGCCAGCAGCAAGGACGGTCCCTCCTACGAGCAGTACTTC. It specifies CASSKDGPSYEQYF. The full variable domain, rest sourced from reference TRBV5-1 and TRBJ2-7, is KAGVTQTPRYLIKTRGQQVTLSCSPISGHRSVSWYQQTPGQGLQFLFEYFSETQRNKGNFPGRFSGRQFSNSRSEMNVSTLELGDSALYLCASSKDGPSYEQYFGPGTRLTVT.

The chain carries TRBV5-1 and TRBJ2-2; D perhaps matches TRBD2 (5 bases). Germline V gives CDR1 SGHRS, CDR2 YFSETQ. V lost 2 bases to trimming and J lost 6 bases, with 8 bases between them. The CDR3 extends over 13 amino acids. CDR3 coding DNA: TGCGCCAGCAGCTTACGGGAATCCGGGGAGCTGTTTTTT. Translated, it gives CASSLRESGELFF.

The rearrangement uses TRBV4-3 and TRBJ2-1, with D perhaps given as TRBD1 or TRBD2 (5 bases each). Germline CDR1 LGHNA, CDR2 YSLEER. The CDR3 runs 16 residues. V shed 4 bases and J shed 0 bases, with 13 bases lying between them. Written as DNA, the CDR3 is TGCGCCAGCAGCCGTAGGGACCGTAGCTCCTACAATGAGCAGTTCTTC. This codes for CASSRRDRSSYNEQFF.

The chain carries TRBV15 and TRBJ2-7; 7 positions match TRBD2. J was trimmed by 2 bases and V by 3 bases; bases with no gene match: 7. This CDR3 is built from 15 residues. Germline lookup yields CDR1 LNHNV and CDR2 YYDKDF (reference sequence). The DNA of the CDR3 is TGTGCCACCAGCAGTGTGGGGGGGAAAACCTACGAGCAGTACTTC. Its translation is CATSSVGGKTYEQYF.

This sequence joins TRBV28 and TRBJ2-3; TRBD2 matches 13 bases. Per germline, CDR1 MDHEN and CDR2 SYDVKM. The junction had 3 bases not matched to a gene; V was cut back by 5 bases and J by 4 bases. There are 15 residues in the CDR3. The DNA for the CDR3 is TGTGCCAGCAGTGGACTAGCGGGAGATGCAGATACGCAGTATTTT. Its translation: CASSGLAGDADTQYF. The full variable domain, in which reference TRBV28 and TRBJ2-3 provide the parts outside the CDR3, is DVKVTQSSRYLVKRTGEKVFLECVQDMDHENMFWYRQDPGLGLRLIYFSYDVKMKEKGDIPEGYSVSREKKERFSLILESASTNQTSMYLCASSGLAGDADTQYFGPGTRLTVL.

This clone occurred once. The chain joins TRBV7-2 to TRBJ2-1; 9 nucleotides align to TRBD2. Germline-derived CDR1 and CDR2 are SGHTA and FQGNSA. V dropped 5 bases and J dropped 10; count of bases not matched to a gene: 9. The CDR3 has 14 residues. CDR3 sequence: CASSPMIGLAEQFF. CDR3 in DNA: TGTGCCAGCAGCCCTATGATAGGACTAGCGGAGCAGTTCTTC.

The chain combines TRBV28 with TRBJ2-7; 8 nucleotides match TRBD2. The J segment lost 0 bases and the V segment lost 8 bases, leaving 6 bases of the junction unmatched. Germline CDR1 and CDR2: MDHEN and SYDVKM. The CDR3 loop spans 14 amino acids. In nucleotides, the CDR3 is TGTGCCAGCTTAACTAGCGGAAGCTCCTACGAGCAGTACTTC. The encoded protein is CASLTSGSSYEQYF.

CDR3 in amino acids: CASSQAVDSSNYGYTF. CDR3 nucleotides: TGCGCCAGCAGCCAAGCCGTGGACAGCTCTAACTATGGCTACACCTTC. The V and J genes are TRBV4-3 and TRBJ1-2; maybe TRBD1 (6 bases). The CDR3 is 16 amino acids. Looked up from germline, CDR1 is LGHNA and CDR2 is YSLEER. V was shortened by 1 base and J by 0 bases, with 12 bases between the two germline ends.

The CDR3 loop reads CASRSPGQNYEQYF. CDR3 nucleotide sequence: TGTGCCAGCAGGTCGCCGGGACAGAACTACGAGCAGTACTTC. The J gene is TRBJ2-7, the V gene TRBV28; 7 bases align to TRBD1. In germline, CDR1 is MDHEN, CDR2 SYDVKM. This CDR3 comprises 14 residues. J gave up 3 bases and V 6 bases, and 8 bases lay outside the gene matches.

This sequence joins TRBV28 and TRBJ2-7, with D tentatively TRBD2 (6 bases). Germline V gene sequence: CDR1 MDHEN, CDR2 SYDVKM. The V and J ends lost 8 bases and 6 bases respectively, with 23 bases between them. CDR3 length: 15 amino acids. The CDR3 bases are TGTGCCAGCTGCTCGGGAGCTGGCGTCCTTTGCGAGCAGTACTTC. Translation: CASCSGAGVLCEQYF.

V and J are TRBV15 and TRBJ1-1; D is unclear. Trimming removed 0 bases at V and 11 bases at J, with 10 bases between. Germline loops: CDR1 LNHNV, CDR2 YYDKDF (reference sequence). This CDR3 spans 12 amino acids. DNA of the CDR3: TGTGCCACCAGCAGAGATCGAGCAAGGGCTTTCTTT. This translates into CATSRDRARAFF.

The chain has TRBV5-4 and TRBJ1-5; no reliable D call. Looked up from germline, CDR1 is SGHNT and CDR2 is YYREEE (reference sequence). The V and J ends lost 2 bases and 5 bases respectively, with 8 bases between them. There are 13 residues in the CDR3. CDR3 in DNA: TGTGCCAGCAGCTTAGCCCCCGATCAGCCCCAGCATTTT. Translation gives CASSLAPDQPQHF.